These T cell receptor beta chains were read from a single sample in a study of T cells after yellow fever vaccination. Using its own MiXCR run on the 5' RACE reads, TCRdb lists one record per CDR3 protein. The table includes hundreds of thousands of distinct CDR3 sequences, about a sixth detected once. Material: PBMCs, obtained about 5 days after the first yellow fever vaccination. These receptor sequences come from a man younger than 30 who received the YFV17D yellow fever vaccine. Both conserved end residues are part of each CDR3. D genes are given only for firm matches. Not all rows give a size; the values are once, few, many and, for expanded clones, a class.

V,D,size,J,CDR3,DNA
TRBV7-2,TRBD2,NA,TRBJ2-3,CASSIRLAGVFRPSTDTQYF,TGTGCCAGCAGCATTCGCCTAGCGGGGGTATTTCGACCTAGCACAGATACGCAGTATTTT
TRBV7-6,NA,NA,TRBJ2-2,CASSFPGRANTGELFF,TGTGCCAGCAGCTTTCCGGGTCGCGCGAACACCGGGGAGCTGTTTTTT
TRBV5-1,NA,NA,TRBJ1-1,CASSLGEGFEAFF,TGCGCCAGCAGCTTGGGCGAAGGGTTTGAAGCTTTCTTT
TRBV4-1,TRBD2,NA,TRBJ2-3,CASSQRRGGEGDTQYF,TGCGCCAGCAGCCAAAGGCGGGGGGGAGAGGGAGATACGCAGTATTTT
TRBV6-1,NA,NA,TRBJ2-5,CASSPTGTSRETQYF,TGTGCCAGCAGTCCGACGGGGACAAGCCGAGAGACCCAGTACTTC
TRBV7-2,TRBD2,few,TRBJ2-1,CASSLAVAGPYNEQFF,TGTGCCAGCAGCTTAGCGGTAGCGGGGCCTTACAATGAGCAGTTCTTC
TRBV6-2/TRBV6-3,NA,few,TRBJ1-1,CASSYSYGDTEAFF,TGTGCCAGCAGTTACTCGTATGGGGACACTGAAGCTTTCTTT
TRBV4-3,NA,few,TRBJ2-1,CASSQDHGPSQFF,TGCGCCAGCAGCCAAGATCACGGGCCTTCGCAGTTCTTC
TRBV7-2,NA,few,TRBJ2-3,CASSLAAVTTSLPDTQYF,TGTGCCAGCAGCTTAGCGGCTGTGACTACCTCGCTTCCAGATACGCAGTATTTT
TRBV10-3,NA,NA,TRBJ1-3,CAIPSGNTIYF,TGTGCCATCCCTTCTGGAAACACCATATATTTT
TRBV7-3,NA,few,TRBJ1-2,CASSLEGFSGYTF,TGTGCCAGCAGCTTGGAGGGGTTTAGCGGCTACACCTTC
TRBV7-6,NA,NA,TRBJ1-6,CASSLEGVAYNSPLHF,TGTGCCAGCAGCTTGGAGGGGGTGGCCTATAATTCACCCCTCCACTTT
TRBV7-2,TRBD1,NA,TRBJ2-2,CASSWQGVAGELFF,TGTGCCAGCAGCTGGCAGGGGGTTGCCGGGGAGCTGTTTTTT
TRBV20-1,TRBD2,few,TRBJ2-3,CSSPGGGASTDTQYF,TGCAGTTCCCCCGGCGGGGGGGCTAGCACAGATACGCAGTATTTT
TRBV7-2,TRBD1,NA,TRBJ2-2,CASSPWTGATGELFF,TGTGCCAGCAGCCCGTGGACAGGGGCCACCGGGGAGCTGTTTTTT
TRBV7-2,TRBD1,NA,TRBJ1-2,CASTRDSNYGYTF,TGTGCCAGCACACGGGACAGTAACTATGGCTACACCTTC
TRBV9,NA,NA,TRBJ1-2,CASSALGEVYGYTF,TGTGCCAGCAGCGCCCTGGGGGAGGTCTATGGCTACACCTTC
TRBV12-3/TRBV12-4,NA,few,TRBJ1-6,CASSLREAGSPLHF,TGTGCCAGCAGTTTAAGGGAGGCTGGTTCACCCCTCCACTTT
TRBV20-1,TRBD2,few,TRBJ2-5,CSAERGGRETQYF,TGCAGTGCTGAGCGGGGGGGCCGGGAGACCCAGTACTTC
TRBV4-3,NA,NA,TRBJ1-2,CASSQSASYGYTF,TGCGCCAGCAGCCAGTCGGCCTCCTATGGCTACACCTTC
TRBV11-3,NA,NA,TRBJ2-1,CASKLGDHDDEQFF,TGTGCCAGCAAATTAGGCGACCACGACGATGAGCAGTTCTTC
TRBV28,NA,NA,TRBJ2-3,CASSSTGWKDTQYF,TGTGCCAGCAGTTCGACAGGTTGGAAAGATACGCAGTATTTT